The clone carrying this T cell receptor beta chain was recorded at least ten times. The data stem from a study of CD8 T cells in ankylosing spondylitis. With molecular barcodes, quantitative 5'-RACE was used to make the TCR beta libraries. TCRdb redid the calling of the 5' RACE reads with MiXCR, one entry per CDR3 protein. This table has 250,000 to 350,000 distinct CDR3 sequences, about 20% appearing once. The germline V gene encodes CDR1 DFQATT and CDR2 SNEGSKA (reference sequence). Trimming at V came to 5 bases and at J to 1 base, leaving 8 bases not matched to a gene. This CDR3 is 15 amino acids long.

The chain uses TRBV20-1 and TRBJ2-1; 7 bases are shared with TRBD2. This TCR derives from a female donor with ankylosing spondylitis or in good health (not recorded which). Sequenced material: blood, either unsorted or a sorted T cell fraction (not recorded which). The CDR3 DNA reads TGCAGTGCTCCTCGACTAGCTGGGTCCTACAATGAGCAGTTCTTC. Amino acid sequence: CSAPRLAGSYNEQFF.